Below, one T cell receptor (beta chain) is given with its context. Its specificity is unknown. TCRdb's copy holds only in-frame clones and misses some; the assay was immunoSEQ multiplex PCR. The table has about 2 million clones, less than 95% seen once; the top ten hold around 1.1%. From germline, CDR1 is DFQATT and CDR2 SNEGSKA (reference sequence). Deletions cut 4 bases from V and 6 bases from J, with 6 bases between. This CDR3 region has 11 residues. Naive CD8 populations comprised CD45RO-negative cells positively selected for CCR7, excluding terminally differentiated effector memory CD45RA+ cells. This sample is drawn from a study of shared clonotypes between healthy human individuals. Study-level points and caveats: Donors were few, which limited the genetic and exposure-history diversity represented.

The rearrangement links TRBV20-1 to TRBJ1-4, with D hard to call. The sample consisted of naive CD8+ T cells sorted from blood. The sequence came from a man between 18 and 29 years old in good health. The CDR3 here is CSATADEKLFF. The CDR3 coding sequence is TGCAGTGCTACAGCAGATGAAAAACTGTTTTTT.